A selection of T cell receptor beta chains follows, all from one sample in a study of blood T cell repertoires in COVID-19. The method was immunoSEQ multiplex PCR; TCRdb's version includes in-frame clones alone and lacks a portion of them. The sample holds a few hundred thousand clones, approximately 84% seen once. The sample comprised PBMCs or T cells enriched from blood (not recorded which). These receptors were collected from a man aged 40-49 years who had recovered from COVID-19. Each CDR3 is given without its conserved first and last residue. Each record gives: V gene, J gene, CDR3 protein.

V: TRBV21-1; J: TRBJ1-3; CDR3: ASSKDGTGTRSSGNTIY
V: TRBV19; J: TRBJ2-2; CDR3: AGRTSGITGELF
V: TRBV7-2; J: TRBJ2-5; CDR3: ASSSEPLFAGSQETQY
V: TRBV2; J: TRBJ1-6; CDR3: ASSRQGRNSPLH
V: TRBV10-3; J: TRBJ1-1; CDR3: AIGTGMVGTEAF
V: TRBV18; J: TRBJ1-2; CDR3: ASSPRGQGVDGYT
V: TRBV5-6; J: TRBJ2-7; CDR3: ASSLFSYEQY
V: TRBV3-1/TRBV3-2; J: TRBJ1-2; CDR3: ASSELDSDPYT
V: TRBV3-1/TRBV3-2; J: TRBJ2-7; CDR3: ASSPDWEKLNEQY
V: TRBV4-1; J: TRBJ2-7; CDR3: ASSLYPWSGRAYEQY
V: TRBV4-3; J: TRBJ2-1; CDR3: ASSQAWGTSGANEQF
V: TRBV30; J: TRBJ1-3; CDR3: AWSVFRGSGNTIY
V: TRBV10-1; J: TRBJ1-1; CDR3: ASSVFSSRIMNTEAF
V: TRBV27; J: TRBJ1-6; CDR3: ASSLYPPDRGVQNSPLH